This T cell receptor beta chain was retrieved from a study of blood T cell repertoires in COVID-19. With 6 bases removed from V and 3 bases from J, the gap between germline ends came to 14 bases. Per the germline V gene, CDR1 is MRHNA and CDR2 is SNTAGT. The CDR3 is made up of 15 amino acids. TCRdb's copy holds only in-frame clones and misses some; the assay was immunoSEQ multiplex PCR. The table shows approximately 360,000 clones, with about 89% occurring only once. This chain uses TRBV6-4 with TRBJ2-2; possibly TRBD1 for D (6 bases). Specimen: PBMCs or T cells enriched from blood (not recorded which). The clonotype comes from a middle-aged man in a cohort exposed to, infected with or recovered from COVID-19 (not recorded which). In DNA form, the CDR3 reads TGTGCCAGCAGGTCACGACAGGTCGACACCGGGGAGCTGTTTTTT. Amino acids: CASRSRQVDTGELFF.